The TCR beta chain under discussion was sequenced for a study of T-cell memory formation after mild COVID-19. This clonotype was counted between two and nine times. No antigen is known for it. Researchers used 5'RACE with constant-segment primers to make TCR alpha and TCR beta cDNA libraries that carry sample barcodes and UMIs. TCRdb independently ran MiXCR on the 5' RACE reads; one entry per CDR3 protein. The data contain around 370,000 distinct CDR3 sequences, over 20% of them singletons. The CDR3 consists of 14 residues. Germline V gives CDR1 MNHEY, CDR2 SVGEGT. The V and J ends lost 5 bases and 6 bases, in that order; junction bases with no gene match: 9. Study results and limitations: CD4+ clones that contracted lay mainly in CM and EM; CD8+ ones lay in EMRA. Clones contracting day 15 to 85 were balanced CD4/CD8; later expanders leaned CD4+.

The receptor was isolated from an adult woman who had mild COVID-19 (a few samples of this study predate the infection). Cell type and time point are not known. The specimen sequenced was PBMCs or a T cell subset sorted from them (not recorded which). This chain uses TRBV6-2 or TRBV6-3 with TRBJ2-7; TRBD2 aligns across 8 bases. CDR3 amino acids: CASSKRGMLGEQYF. The CDR3 nucleotides read TGTGCCAGCAGTAAGCGGGGGATGCTGGGCGAGCAGTACTTC.